This T cell receptor beta chain is drawn from a study of spatial heterogeneity in lung cancer. TCRdb processed the 5' RACE reads anew with MiXCR; each CDR3 protein has one entry. The sample holds 23,000 or so distinct CDR3 sequences, about 7% seen once. Time point in this sample: sample taken at primary tumor resection. Tumor, nontumor lung or frozen PBMC supplied whole RNA that was sequenced unsorted. This clonotype was counted a few times. This material consisted of PBMCs, taken at surgery. The sequence was collected from a male donor with early-stage non-small cell lung cancer.

CDR3 DNA: TGCGCCAGCACCCCAGGACCTTTCCAGCCCCAGCATTTT. This codes for CASTPGPFQPQHF. The chain couples TRBV10-2 to TRBJ1-5; D is uncertain. Trimming pared 7 bases from V and 7 bases from J, leaving 14 bases between. Germline-derived CDR1 and CDR2 are WSHSY and SAAADI. CDR3 length equals 13 residues.